These 25 T cell receptor beta chains were all obtained from the same sample, sequenced in a study of OX40 agonist ivuxolimab in advanced cancers. Using immunoSEQ multiplex PCR, the repertoire was profiled, and TCRdb retains in-frame clones only, with some absent. In the table there are approximately 83,000 clones, roughly 80% of which are singletons. The material was CD4+ or CD8+ T cells sorted from blood, obtained in a trial of the OX40 agonist ivuxolimab. These TCRs come from an adult with an advanced solid tumor such as melanoma, head and neck, liver or kidney cancer.

The rearrangement joins TRBV2 to TRBJ2-1; D is unresolved. Germline assignment: CDR1 SNHLY and CDR2 FYNNEI. This CDR3 has 12 residues. V was pared by 1 base and J by 8 bases, with 6 bases between. The CDR3 nucleotides read TGTGCCAGCAGTGAAGGTTGGGATGAGCAGTTCTTC. It translates to CASSEGWDEQFF.

This sequence joins TRBV5-4 and TRBJ1-2; TRBD1 is a possible D gene (6 bases). The length of the CDR3 is 14 residues. V lost 0 bases and J 5 bases, leaving 11 bases between the germline ends. Germline V gene lookup returns CDR1 SGHNT and CDR2 YYREEE (reference sequence). CDR3 amino acids: CASSLALTGYGYTF. In DNA, the CDR3 is TGTGCCAGCAGCTTGGCCCTAACAGGGTATGGCTACACCTTC.

The chain links TRBV13 to TRBJ1-1; D unclear. Germline V gene data show CDR1 as PRHDT and CDR2 as FYEKMQ (reference sequence). Trimming stripped 6 bases from V and 4 bases from J, with 9 bases between. The CDR3 consists of 12 residues. CDR3 coding DNA: TGTGCCAGCAGGTCCCTACGCACTGAAGCTTTCTTT. Amino acids: CASRSLRTEAFF.

The chain employs TRBV5-4 and TRBJ2-7, with 10 positions matching TRBD1. With 2 bases clipped from V and 5 bases from J, the junction kept 10 bases outside the gene matches. The germline V gene encodes CDR1 SGHNT and CDR2 YYREEE (reference sequence). There are 16 residues in the CDR3. The CDR3 loop reads CASSLDPGTGVNEQYF. The CDR3, as DNA: TGTGCCAGCAGCTTAGATCCCGGGACAGGGGTAAACGAGCAGTACTTC.

The chain is built from TRBV4-2 and TRBJ1-5; 7 nucleotides line up with TRBD1. This CDR3 is 14 amino acids long. The ends lost 5 bases at V and 7 bases at J; junction bases unmatched: 8. In germline, CDR1 is LGHNA, CDR2 YNFKEQ. In nucleotides, the CDR3 is TGTGCCAGCAGCTACGGGCAGGGGGGACAGCCCCAGCATTTT. Translated, it gives CASSYGQGGQPQHF.

This chain's CDR3 is CASRTDQETQYF. CDR3 DNA: TGTGCCAGCAGAACAGACCAAGAGACCCAGTACTTC. V gene TRBV2 combines with J gene TRBJ2-5; the D is unclear. CDR3 length: 12 amino acids. Germline loops: CDR1 SNHLY, CDR2 FYNNEI. Deletions cut 6 bases from V and 0 bases from J, with 5 bases between.

The chain combines TRBV6-1 with TRBJ2-6, with D tentatively TRBD2 (5 bases). The CDR3 runs to 14 residues. V lost 11 bases and J 0 bases, leaving 11 bases between the germline ends. Germline lookup yields CDR1 MNHNS and CDR2 SASEGT. In DNA, the CDR3 is TGTGCCGAAGGCGGGTACTCTGGGGCCAACGTCCTGACTTTC. It specifies CAEGGYSGANVLTF.

V and J are TRBV7-8 and TRBJ1-1; D gene ambiguous. Germline CDR1 and CDR2: SGHVS and FQNEAQ. This CDR3 contains 14 residues. Trimming took 3 bases from V and 2 from J, leaving 10 bases between them. The CDR3 nucleotides are TGTGCCAGCAGCTTGAGAGGATTTAACACTGAAGCTTTCTTT. It translates to CASSLRGFNTEAFF.

The rearrangement joins TRBV9 to TRBJ1-1; D is ambiguous. V lost 0 bases and J lost 6, with 12 bases in between. Germline lookup yields CDR1 SGDLS and CDR2 YYNGEE. The CDR3 contains 14 residues. As DNA, the CDR3 is TGTGCCAGCAGCGTAGGAGGCACGCTGGCTGAAGCTTTCTTT. Translating it yields CASSVGGTLAEAFF. The variable domain in full, with the rest retrieved from reference TRBV9 and TRBJ1-1, is DSGVTQTPKHLITATGQRVTLRCSPRSGDLSVYWYQQSLDQGLQFLIQYYNGEERAKGNILERFSAQQFPDLHSELNLSSLELGDSALYFCASSVGGTLAEAFFGQGTRLTVV.

The rearrangement links TRBV7-8 to TRBJ2-1, with a tentative D call TRBD2 (5 bases). V was shortened by 3 bases and J by 10 bases, with 13 bases between the two germline ends. Germline V gives CDR1 SGHVS, CDR2 FQNEAQ. The length of the CDR3 is 13 residues. The chain's CDR3 is CASSFLPGGEQFF. CDR3 DNA: TGTGCCAGCAGCTTTCTGCCCGGAGGCGAGCAGTTCTTC.

In its sample, this clone was seen once. Here the CDR3 reads CASSLYQGGEKLFF. CDR3 nucleotides: TGCGCCAGCAGCTTATACCAGGGTGGAGAAAAACTGTTTTTT. V and J are TRBV5-1 and TRBJ1-4; TRBD1 might be the D (5 bases). This CDR3 is built from 14 residues. V lost 2 bases to trimming and J lost 8 bases, with 13 bases between them. Germline assignment: CDR1 SGHRS and CDR2 YFSETQ.

The chain combines TRBV15 with TRBJ2-7; possible D gene TRBD2, 5 bases. The CDR3 contains 16 residues. V was trimmed by 0 bases and J by 0 bases, leaving 12 bases between them. In germline, CDR1 is LNHNV, CDR2 YYDKDF (reference sequence). DNA of the CDR3: TGTGCCACCAGCAGAGATTTAGGAGGTAGCTCCTACGAGCAGTACTTC. Amino acid sequence: CATSRDLGGSSYEQYF.

This clone turned up a few times. This chain links TRBV7-2 with TRBJ2-2; tentatively, D is TRBD2 (5 bases). The CDR3 loop spans 12 amino acids. Germline assignment: CDR1 SGHTA and CDR2 FQGNSA. Trimming removed 8 bases from V and 3 bases from J, with 7 bases in between. In nucleotides, the CDR3 is TGTGCCAGCGGACTTCACACCGGGGAGCTGTTTTTT. Translating gives CASGLHTGELFF.

The chain links TRBV5-4 to TRBJ2-5; the match to TRBD2 covers 10 bases. The CDR3 sequence is 14 residues long. With V trimmed by 4 bases and J by 5 bases, 5 bases remained unmatched. Germline loops: CDR1 SGHNT, CDR2 YYREEE (reference sequence). CDR3 residues: CASSPSGSGETQYF. CDR3 nucleotide sequence: TGTGCCAGCAGCCCTAGCGGGAGTGGGGAGACCCAGTACTTC.

The gene calls are TRBV2 and TRBJ2-5, with 7 nucleotides matching TRBD2. The V and J ends lost 3 bases and 2 bases, in that order; junction bases with no gene match: 6. The CDR3 length is 15 residues. The germline V gene encodes CDR1 SNHLY and CDR2 FYNNEI. CDR3 coding DNA: TGTGCCAGCAGTGAGGGAGCGGGAATTCAAGAGACCCAGTACTTC. Amino acid sequence: CASSEGAGIQETQYF.

This clone is deemed medium-sized. CDR3 residues: CASSFGMNQPQHF. CDR3 nucleotide sequence: TGTGCCAGCAGTTTTGGGATGAATCAGCCCCAGCATTTT. The chain uses TRBV27 and TRBJ1-5; D unresolved. CDR3 length: 13 residues. The germline V gene encodes CDR1 MNHEY and CDR2 SMNVEV (reference sequence). The V and J ends lost 3 bases and 4 bases respectively, with 7 bases between them.

This clone was seen just once. Other nucleotide sequences in the sample specify the same CDR3. This chain links TRBV5-1 with TRBJ2-7; tentatively, D is TRBD1 (5 bases). CDR3 size: 13 residues. V was cut by 0 bases and J by 3 bases, with 7 bases left in between. CDR1 is SGHRS, CDR2 YFSETQ, per germline. CDR3 loop: CASSLGGRYEQYF. The CDR3 DNA reads as TGCGCCAGCAGCTTGGGGGGCCGCTACGAGCAGTACTTC.

A single count supports this clone. The rearrangement links TRBV9 to TRBJ2-5; D might be TRBD1 (5 bases). Germline V gives CDR1 SGDLS, CDR2 YYNGEE. The V end lost 5 bases, the J end lost 1 base, and 9 bases lay between the germline ends. The CDR3 runs to 13 residues. The chain's CDR3 is CASSRGGQETQYF. CDR3 bases: TGTGCCAGCAGTAGGGGCGGCCAAGAGACCCAGTACTTC.

In this sample, this clone turned up a few times. The chain links TRBV6-5 to TRBJ1-4; 8 bases are shared with TRBD1. The CDR3 covers 13 residues. The V gene's germline CDR1 is MNHEY and CDR2 SVGAGI. V lost 8 bases to trimming and J lost 7 bases; unmatched junction nucleotides: 6. CDR3 DNA: TGTGCCAGCCAGGACAGGGTGGTTGAAAAACTGTTTTTT. Encoded protein: CASQDRVVEKLFF.

The V and J genes are TRBV10-3 and TRBJ1-3; 8 positions agree with TRBD1. V was clipped by 6 bases and J by 3 bases; unmatched bases: 4. CDR1 ENHRY and CDR2 SYGVKD come from the germline V gene. The CDR3 has 14 residues. CDR3: CAISTGGGGNTIYF. The CDR3, as DNA: TGTGCCATCAGCACAGGGGGTGGTGGAAACACCATATATTTT.

The rearrangement uses TRBV27 and TRBJ1-5; TRBD1 is a possible D gene (6 bases). Germline CDR1 MNHEY, CDR2 SMNVEV (reference sequence). The CDR3 contains 15 residues. V was clipped by 6 bases and J by 0 bases, with 12 bases between them. The CDR3: CASRRGHYSNQPQHF. CDR3 DNA sequence: TGTGCCAGCAGGAGGGGACACTATAGCAATCAGCCCCAGCATTTT.

V gene TRBV30 combines with J gene TRBJ2-2; D is unresolved. Per germline, CDR1 GTSNPN and CDR2 SVGIG (reference sequence). CDR3 size: 16 residues. Trimming removed 0 bases from V and 0 bases from J, with 11 bases in between. The CDR3 region is CAWSVQVAPNTGELFF. The CDR3 DNA sequence: TGTGCCTGGAGTGTACAAGTAGCACCGAACACCGGGGAGCTGTTTTTT.

The rearrangement joins TRBV5-1 to TRBJ2-1; 7 bases align to TRBD2. J gave up 7 bases and V 4 bases, and 5 bases lay outside the gene matches. The CDR3 sequence is 13 residues long. Per germline, CDR1 SGHRS and CDR2 YFSETQ. The CDR3 sequence is CASSPGGLNEQFF. The CDR3 DNA is TGCGCCAGCAGCCCGGGGGGTCTTAATGAGCAGTTCTTC.

This chain joins TRBV4-3 and TRBJ1-1; no clear D. Trimming removed 0 bases from V and 4 bases from J, with 12 bases in between. Germline assignment: CDR1 LGHNA and CDR2 YSLEER. The CDR3 contains 15 residues. For the CDR3, the DNA is TGCGCCAGCAGCCAAGAAGCAGGACGGATCACTGAAGCTTTCTTT. Translated: CASSQEAGRITEAFF.

The V call is TRBV5-1, the J call TRBJ2-5; perhaps D is TRBD1 or TRBD2 (6 bases each). The CDR3 runs 15 residues. V was trimmed by 0 bases and J by 1 base, leaving 10 bases between them. CDR1 and CDR2 from the germline V gene are SGHRS and YFSETQ. The CDR3 loop reads CASSLGGAVQETQYF. Written as DNA, the CDR3 is TGCGCCAGCAGCTTGGGGGGGGCAGTCCAAGAGACCCAGTACTTC.